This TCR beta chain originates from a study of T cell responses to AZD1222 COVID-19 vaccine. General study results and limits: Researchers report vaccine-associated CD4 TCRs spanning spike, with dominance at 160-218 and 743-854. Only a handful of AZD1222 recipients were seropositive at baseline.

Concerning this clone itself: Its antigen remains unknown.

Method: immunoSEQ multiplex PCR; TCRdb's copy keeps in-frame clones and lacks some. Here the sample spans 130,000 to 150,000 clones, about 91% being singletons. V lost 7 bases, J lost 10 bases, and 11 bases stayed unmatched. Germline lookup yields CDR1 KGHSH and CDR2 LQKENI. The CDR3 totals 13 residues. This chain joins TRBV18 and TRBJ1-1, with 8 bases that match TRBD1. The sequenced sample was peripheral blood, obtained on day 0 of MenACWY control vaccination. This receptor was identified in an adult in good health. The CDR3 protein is CASWDRPTGPAFF. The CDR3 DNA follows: TGTGCCAGCTGGGACAGGCCCACCGGGCCAGCTTTCTTT.